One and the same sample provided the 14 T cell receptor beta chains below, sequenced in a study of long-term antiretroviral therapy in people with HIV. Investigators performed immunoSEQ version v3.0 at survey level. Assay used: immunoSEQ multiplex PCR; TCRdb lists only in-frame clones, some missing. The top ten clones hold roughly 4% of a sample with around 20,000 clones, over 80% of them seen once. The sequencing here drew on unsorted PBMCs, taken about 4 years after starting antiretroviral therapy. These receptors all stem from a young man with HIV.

The CDR3 sequence: CASSPSGDGGRYRLSNQPQHF. The CDR3 coding sequence is TGTGCCAGCAGCCCTTCGGGTGACGGGGGTAGGTATAGGCTGAGCAATCAGCCCCAGCATTTT. The chain carries TRBV28 and TRBJ1-5, with D possibly being TRBD1 (5 bases). Germline lookup yields CDR1 MDHEN and CDR2 SYDVKM. V dropped 6 bases and J dropped 1 base, with 31 bases sitting between them. This CDR3 comprises 21 residues.

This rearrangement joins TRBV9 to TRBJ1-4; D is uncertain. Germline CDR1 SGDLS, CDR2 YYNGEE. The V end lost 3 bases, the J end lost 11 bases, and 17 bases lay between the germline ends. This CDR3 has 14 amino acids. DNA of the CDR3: TGTGCCAGCAGCGGTGGGCAAGGAGGCCAGAAACTGTTTTTT. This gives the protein CASSGGQGGQKLFF. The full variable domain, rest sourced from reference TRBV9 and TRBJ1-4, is DSGVTQTPKHLITATGQRVTLRCSPRSGDLSVYWYQQSLDQGLQFLIQYYNGEERAKGNILERFSAQQFPDLHSELNLSSLELGDSALYFCASSGGQGGQKLFFGSGTQLSVL.

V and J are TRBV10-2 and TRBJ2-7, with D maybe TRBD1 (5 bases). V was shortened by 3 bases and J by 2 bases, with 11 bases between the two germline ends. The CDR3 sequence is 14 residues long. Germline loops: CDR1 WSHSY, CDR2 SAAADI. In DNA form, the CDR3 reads TGCGCCAGCAGTGACCAGGGCACAACCTACGAGCAGTACTTC. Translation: CASSDQGTTYEQYF.

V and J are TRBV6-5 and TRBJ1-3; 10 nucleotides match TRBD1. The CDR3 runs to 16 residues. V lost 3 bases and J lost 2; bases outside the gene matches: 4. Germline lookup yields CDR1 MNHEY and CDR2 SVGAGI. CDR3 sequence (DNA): TGTGCCAGCAGTTATACCGGGACAGGGGCTGGAAACACCATATATTTT. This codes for CASSYTGTGAGNTIYF.

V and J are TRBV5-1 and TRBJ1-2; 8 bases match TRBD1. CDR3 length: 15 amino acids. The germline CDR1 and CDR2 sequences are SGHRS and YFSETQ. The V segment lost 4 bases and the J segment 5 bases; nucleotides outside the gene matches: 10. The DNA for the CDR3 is TGCGCCAGCAGCGACCCTCGGACAGGGCAATATGGCTACACCTTC. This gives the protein CASSDPRTGQYGYTF.

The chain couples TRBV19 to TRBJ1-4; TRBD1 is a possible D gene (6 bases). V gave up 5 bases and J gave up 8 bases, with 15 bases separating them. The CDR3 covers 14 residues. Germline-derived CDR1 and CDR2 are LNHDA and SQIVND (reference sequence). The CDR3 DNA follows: TGTGCCAGTAGTTCGGGGGCGTTGGAAGAAAAACTGTTTTTT. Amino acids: CASSSGALEEKLFF.

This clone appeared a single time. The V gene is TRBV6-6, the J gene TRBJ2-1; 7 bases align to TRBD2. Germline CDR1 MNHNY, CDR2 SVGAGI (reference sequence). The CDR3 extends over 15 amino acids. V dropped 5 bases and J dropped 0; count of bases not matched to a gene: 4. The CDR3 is CASSAGGNSYNEQFF. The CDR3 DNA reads TGTGCCAGCAGTGCCGGGGGGAACTCCTACAATGAGCAGTTCTTC.

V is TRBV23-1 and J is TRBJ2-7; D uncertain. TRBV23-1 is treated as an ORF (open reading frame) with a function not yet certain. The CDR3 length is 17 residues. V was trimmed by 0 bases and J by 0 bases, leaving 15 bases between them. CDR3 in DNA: TGCGCCAGCAGTCAATCATATATCGGCCTGAGCTCCTACGAGCAGTACGTC. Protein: CASSQSYIGLSSYEQYV.

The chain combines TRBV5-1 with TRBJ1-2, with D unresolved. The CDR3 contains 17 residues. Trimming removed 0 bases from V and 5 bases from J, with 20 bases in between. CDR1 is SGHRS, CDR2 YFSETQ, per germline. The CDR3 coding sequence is TGCGCCAGCAGCTTGGCTGGCGGGGTCATTAACGTTTATGGCTACACCTTC. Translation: CASSLAGGVINVYGYTF.

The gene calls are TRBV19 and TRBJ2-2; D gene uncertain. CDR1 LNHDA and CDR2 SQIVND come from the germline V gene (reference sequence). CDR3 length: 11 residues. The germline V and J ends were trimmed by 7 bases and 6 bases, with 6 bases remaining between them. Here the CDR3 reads CASNRAGELFF. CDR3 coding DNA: TGTGCCAGTAATAGGGCCGGGGAGCTGTTTTTT. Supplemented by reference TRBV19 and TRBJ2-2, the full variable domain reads DGGITQSPKYLFRKEGQNVTLSCEQNLNHDAMYWYRQDPGQGLRLIYYSQIVNDFQKGDIAEGYSVSREKKESFPLTVTSAQKNPTAFYLCASNRAGELFFGEGSRLTVL.

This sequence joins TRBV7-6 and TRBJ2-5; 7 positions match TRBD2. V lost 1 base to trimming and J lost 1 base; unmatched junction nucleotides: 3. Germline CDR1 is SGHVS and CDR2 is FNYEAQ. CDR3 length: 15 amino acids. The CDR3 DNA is TGTGCCAGCAGCTTAGAGCCGGGGGGCCAAGAGACCCAGTACTTC. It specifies CASSLEPGGQETQYF.

CDR3 nucleotide sequence: TGTGCCAGCAGCCCACAGGGTTACGAGCAGTACGTC. As protein: CASSPQGYEQYV. V is TRBV11-2 and J is TRBJ2-7, with D possibly matching TRBD1 (6 bases). This CDR3 is built from 12 residues. The V and J ends lost 5 bases and 4 bases respectively, with 9 bases between them. Germline V CDR1 and CDR2: SGHAT, FQNNGV.

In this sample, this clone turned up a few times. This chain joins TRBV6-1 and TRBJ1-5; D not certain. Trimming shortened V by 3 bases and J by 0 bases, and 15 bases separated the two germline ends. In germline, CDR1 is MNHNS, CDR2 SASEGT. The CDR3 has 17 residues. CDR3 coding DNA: TGTGCCAGCAGTGAGGTCCTCCAGGAGTATAGCAATCAGCCCCAGCATTTT. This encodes CASSEVLQEYSNQPQHF.

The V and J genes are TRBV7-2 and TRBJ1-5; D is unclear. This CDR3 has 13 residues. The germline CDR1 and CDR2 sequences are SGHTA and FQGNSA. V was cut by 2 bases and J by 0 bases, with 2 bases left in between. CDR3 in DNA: TGTGCCAGCAGCTTATTTAGCAATCAGCCCCAGCATTTT. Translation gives CASSLFSNQPQHF.